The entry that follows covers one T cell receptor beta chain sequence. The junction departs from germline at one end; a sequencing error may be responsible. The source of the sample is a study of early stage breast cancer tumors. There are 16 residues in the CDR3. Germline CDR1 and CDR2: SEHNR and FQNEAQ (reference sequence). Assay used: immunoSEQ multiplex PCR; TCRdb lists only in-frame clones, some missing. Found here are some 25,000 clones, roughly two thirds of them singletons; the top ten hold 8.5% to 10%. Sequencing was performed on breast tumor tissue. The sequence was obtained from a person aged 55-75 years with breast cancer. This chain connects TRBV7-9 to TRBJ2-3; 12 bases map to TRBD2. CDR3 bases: TGCGCCAGCAGCCAAGGACTAGCGGGGATCACAGATACGCAGTATTTT. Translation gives CASSQGLAGITDTQYF.